Only a few counts were recorded for the clone carrying this T cell receptor (beta chain). This entry is derived from a study of T-cell memory formation after mild COVID-19. This CDR3 spans 14 amino acids. With 8 bases clipped from V and 6 bases from J, the junction kept 11 bases outside the gene matches. Germline loops: CDR1 SGHTA, CDR2 FQGNSA. TCRdb recomputed calls from the 5' RACE reads with MiXCR, one row per CDR3 protein. This table has 260,000 or so distinct CDR3 sequences, approximately 15% appearing once. The receptor was derived from a man between 18 and 35 years old who had mild COVID-19 (a few samples of this study predate the infection). Cell type and time point are not known. J is TRBJ1-2 and V is TRBV7-2; 8 bases line up with TRBD1. The source material was PBMCs or a T cell subset sorted from them (not recorded which). This chain's CDR3 is CASRLPGQVNGYTF. DNA of the CDR3: TGTGCCAGCCGACTACCGGGACAGGTCAATGGCTACACCTTC.